This paragraph covers one T cell receptor (beta chain) sequence. Its target is unknown. This specimen belongs to a study of identical twins. Findings and limits, study-wide: Out-of-frame alpha sequences shared by twins showed excess low generation probability.

Template switching, a step in the protocol, added a universal primer site, and cDNA carried unique molecular identifiers. TCRdb used MiXCR to reprocess the 5' RACE reads, holding one entry per CDR3 protein. In the table there are fewer than 800,000 distinct CDR3 sequences, about 7.1% of which are singletons. This sample also belongs to another study, concerning yellow fever vaccine responses in identical twins.

The sample was PBMCs. The receptor was isolated from a woman aged 18-30 years in good health.

The CDR3 sequence: CSVEWGDHEQFF. The CDR3 DNA reads TGCAGCGTTGAATGGGGGGACCATGAGCAGTTCTTC. The chain is built from TRBV29-1 and TRBJ2-1, with D possibly TRBD2 on 6 matching bases. From germline, CDR1 is SQVTM and CDR2 ANQGSEA. CDR3 length: 12 residues. V shed 2 bases and J shed 8 bases, with 10 bases lying between them.